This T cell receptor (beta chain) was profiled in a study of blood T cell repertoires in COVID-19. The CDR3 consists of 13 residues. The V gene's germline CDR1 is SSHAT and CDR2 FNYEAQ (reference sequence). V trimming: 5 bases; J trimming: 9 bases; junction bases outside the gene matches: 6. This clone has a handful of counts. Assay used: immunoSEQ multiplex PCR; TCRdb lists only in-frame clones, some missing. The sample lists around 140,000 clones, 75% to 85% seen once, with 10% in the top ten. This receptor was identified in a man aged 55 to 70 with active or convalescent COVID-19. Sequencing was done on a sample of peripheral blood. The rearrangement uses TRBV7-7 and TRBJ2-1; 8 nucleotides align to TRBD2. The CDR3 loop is CASSQGLALEQFF. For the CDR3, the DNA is TGTGCCAGCAGCCAAGGACTAGCTCTTGAGCAGTTCTTC.